The rows below give T cell receptor beta chains drawn from one sample of a study of a mutant IDH1 vaccine in newly diagnosed glioma. Antigens for these TCRs are unknown. Sequencing used immunoSEQ multiplex PCR; TCRdb keeps in-frame clones, though not all of them. Of 35,000 or so clones in the sample, just under 85% were seen once. The source material was PBMCs, sampled from a glioma patient whose treatment included an IDH1 peptide vaccine. The receptor source for this set is a man aged 30 to 45 with glioma. The CDR3 runs from the conserved cysteine through the conserved F or W. Fields, in order: V gene, J gene, CDR3 protein.

v_call: TRBV23-1
j_call: TRBJ2-7
cdr3_aa: CASSPLDREGLYEQYF

v_call: TRBV6-5
j_call: TRBJ1-4
cdr3_aa: CASSPLANEKLFF

v_call: TRBV7-2
j_call: TRBJ1-2
cdr3_aa: CASSLNVGGYTF

v_call: TRBV9
j_call: TRBJ2-3
cdr3_aa: CASSVQYTDTQYF

v_call: TRBV5-1
j_call: TRBJ2-3
cdr3_aa: CASSVEMGPGTDTQYF

v_call: TRBV19
j_call: TRBJ1-3
cdr3_aa: CASSPRQGPFSGNTIYF

v_call: TRBV14
j_call: TRBJ2-1
cdr3_aa: CASSQEAGTYNEQFF

v_call: TRBV18
j_call: TRBJ2-1
cdr3_aa: CASSQSQGNYYNEQFF

v_call: TRBV28
j_call: TRBJ1-2
cdr3_aa: CASSLSLDSSYGYTF

v_call: TRBV28
j_call: TRBJ2-7
cdr3_aa: CASSLAKQITYEQYF

v_call: TRBV18
j_call: TRBJ2-7
cdr3_aa: CASSPEGNEQYF

v_call: TRBV29-1
j_call: TRBJ2-1
cdr3_aa: CSALIAGVYNEQFF

v_call: TRBV10-3
j_call: TRBJ2-7
cdr3_aa: CAISDQGSSYYEQYF

v_call: TRBV7-6
j_call: TRBJ2-7
cdr3_aa: CASSLRQGSYEQYF

v_call: TRBV14
j_call: TRBJ2-1
cdr3_aa: CASSLAGGRFYEQFF

v_call: TRBV27
j_call: TRBJ2-1
cdr3_aa: CASSSSGTYNEQFF

v_call: TRBV6-6
j_call: TRBJ2-1
cdr3_aa: CASSPGAGLYEQFF

v_call: TRBV27
j_call: TRBJ2-1
cdr3_aa: CASSRQDSSYNEQFF

v_call: TRBV4-3
j_call: TRBJ2-1
cdr3_aa: CASSQVRGTRGEQFF

v_call: TRBV6-5
j_call: TRBJ2-1
cdr3_aa: CASSPPGQDLKFF

v_call: TRBV6-5
j_call: TRBJ2-7
cdr3_aa: CASSPSGGAGYEQYF

v_call: TRBV28
j_call: TRBJ1-4
cdr3_aa: CASSPGQGGKLFF